This TCR beta chain was retrieved from a study of T cells in Graves' hyperthyroidism and ophthalmopathy. For this clonotype: The antigen remains undetermined.

Ophthalmopathy cases scored 3 or more on the Clinical Activity Score and 4 or more on NOSPECS grade, with duration below 3 months. Whole-study results and caveats: Ophthalmopathy, which appeared later, was predicted by the model a median around 6.5 months before onset.

Amplification targeted TCR beta CDR3 regions from RNA transcripts. RT-PCR in the first round (using the HTBI primer set) targeted the TCR CDR3. TCRdb re-called the multiplex PCR reads through MiXCR, storing one row per CDR3 protein. Altogether about 59,000 distinct CDR3 sequences are present, roughly 50% being singletons, with the ten largest covering about 3.3%. V shed 0 bases, J shed 4 bases, and the junction held 5 bases outside the gene matches. The CDR3 length is 15 residues. Germline V gene sequence: CDR1 DFQATT, CDR2 SNEGSKA (reference sequence). Sequenced: blood. This chain joins TRBV20-1 and TRBJ2-3; TRBD2 matches at 9 bases. The receptor was isolated from a woman aged 55 to 70 with Graves' ophthalmopathy. The CDR3 DNA sequence: TGCAGTGCTAGAGATGGCGGGAGGGCCTCAGATACGCAGTATTTT. Encoded protein: CSARDGGRASDTQYF.